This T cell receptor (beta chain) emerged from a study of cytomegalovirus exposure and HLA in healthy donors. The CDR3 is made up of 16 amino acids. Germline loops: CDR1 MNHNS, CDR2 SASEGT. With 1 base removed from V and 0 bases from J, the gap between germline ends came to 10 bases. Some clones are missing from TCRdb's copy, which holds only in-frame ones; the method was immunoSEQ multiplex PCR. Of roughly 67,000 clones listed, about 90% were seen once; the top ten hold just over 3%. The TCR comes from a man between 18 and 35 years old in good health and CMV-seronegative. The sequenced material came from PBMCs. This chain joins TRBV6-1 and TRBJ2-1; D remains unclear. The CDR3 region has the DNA TGTGCCAGCAGTGAAGTCGCGGATAGCTCCTACAATGAGCAGTTCTTC. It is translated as CASSEVADSSYNEQFF.